This T cell receptor (beta chain) was obtained from a study of cytomegalovirus exposure and HLA in healthy donors. Concerning this clone: Antigen specificity is unknown.

Donors sampled were nominally healthy, though unrecorded immune exposures were likely. The CDR3 is 17 residues long. V dropped 4 bases and J dropped 0; count of bases not matched to a gene: 11. CDR1 and CDR2 from the germline V gene are ENHRY and SYGVKD. The study, taken as a whole, reports: Later on, an analysis found that several of the most significant clusters appeared to be linked to common viral pathogens, which included parvovirus B19. A later analysis found that most CMV-associated TCR beta chains appeared HLA-restricted.

Use of 60 Vbeta and 13 Jbeta primers characterized the PCR. Original analysis: There were about 88 million unique TCR beta chains by a later count, and some 11 million of them were shared. Repertoires were generated with immunoSEQ multiplex PCR, while TCRdb's copy carries only in-frame clones and drops some. V and J calls and clone size are copied from that table; D and trimming were computed from the DNA. This listing includes roughly 60,000 clones. The chain couples TRBV10-3 to TRBJ1-2, with TRBD1 matching 7 bases. This receptor was obtained from a woman under 30 in good health and CMV-seronegative. Input material: PBMCs. CDR3 in amino acids: CAISAGRGGSANYGYTF. The CDR3 DNA follows: TGTGCCATCAGTGCGGGGAGAGGGGGCTCTGCTAACTATGGCTACACCTTC.